This entry lists 3 T cell receptor beta chains sequenced from one sample in a study of OX40 agonist ivuxolimab in advanced cancers. The method was immunoSEQ multiplex PCR; TCRdb's version includes in-frame clones alone and lacks a portion of them. The sample lists 30,000 to 40,000 clones, 80% to 95% occurring once. The sample was CD4+ or CD8+ T cells sorted from blood, taken in a trial of the OX40 agonist ivuxolimab. The receptors originated from an adult with an advanced solid tumor such as melanoma, head and neck, liver or kidney cancer.

V and J are TRBV10-2 and TRBJ1-4; no clear D gene. Germline values: CDR1 WSHSY, CDR2 SAAADI. CDR3 length: 13 residues. With 11 bases removed from V and 4 bases from J, the gap between germline ends came to 14 bases. The CDR3 nucleotides are TGCGCCTCCCTAGGCGGGGATAATGAAAAACTGTTTTTT. Protein: CASLGGDNEKLFF.

V is TRBV29-1 and J is TRBJ1-2; D gene ambiguous. The V gene lost 6 bases and the J gene lost 5 bases, with 16 bases spanning the gap. CDR1 SQVTM and CDR2 ANQGSEA come from the germline V gene. The CDR3 length is 13 residues. The CDR3 sequence: CSVASTQLYGYTF. The CDR3, as DNA: TGCAGCGTCGCCTCAACCCAATTATATGGCTACACCTTC.

This sequence joins TRBV2 and TRBJ2-1, with TRBD2 matching 7 bases. CDR3 length: 16 amino acids. Per the germline V gene, CDR1 is SNHLY and CDR2 is FYNNEI. The V and J ends lost 3 bases and 2 bases, in that order; junction bases with no gene match: 7. CDR3 region: CASSDIARGAYNEQFF. CDR3 DNA sequence: TGTGCCAGCAGTGATATAGCACGGGGGGCCTACAATGAGCAGTTCTTC.